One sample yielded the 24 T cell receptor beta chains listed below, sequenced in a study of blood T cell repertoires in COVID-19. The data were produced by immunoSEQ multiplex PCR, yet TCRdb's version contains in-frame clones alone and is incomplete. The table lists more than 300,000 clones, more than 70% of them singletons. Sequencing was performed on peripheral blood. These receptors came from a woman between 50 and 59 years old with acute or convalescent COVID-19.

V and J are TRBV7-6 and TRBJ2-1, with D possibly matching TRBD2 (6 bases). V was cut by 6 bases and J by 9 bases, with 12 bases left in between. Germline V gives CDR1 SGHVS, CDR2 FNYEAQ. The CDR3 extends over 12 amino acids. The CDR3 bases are TGTGCCAGCAGTCGGGACGGGGGTGAGCAGTTCTTC. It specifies CASSRDGGEQFF. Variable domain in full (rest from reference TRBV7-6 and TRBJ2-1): GAGVSQSPRYKVTKRGQDVALRCDPISGHVSLYWYRQALGQGPEFLTYFNYEAQQDKSGLPNDRFSAERPEGSISTLTIQRTEQRDSAMYRCASSRDGGEQFFGPGTRLTVL.

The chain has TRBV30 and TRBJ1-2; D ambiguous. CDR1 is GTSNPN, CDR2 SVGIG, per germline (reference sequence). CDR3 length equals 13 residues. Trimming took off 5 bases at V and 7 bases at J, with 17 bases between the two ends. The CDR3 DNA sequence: TGTGCCTGGGGGCGCTTCGGGATCCTTGGCTACACCTTC. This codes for CAWGRFGILGYTF. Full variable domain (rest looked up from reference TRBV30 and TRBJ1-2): SQTIHQWPATLVQPVGSPLSLECTVEGTSNPNLYWYRQAAGRGLQLLFYSVGIGQISSEVPQNLSASRPQDRQFILSSKKLLLSDSGFYLCAWGRFGILGYTFGSGTRLTVV.

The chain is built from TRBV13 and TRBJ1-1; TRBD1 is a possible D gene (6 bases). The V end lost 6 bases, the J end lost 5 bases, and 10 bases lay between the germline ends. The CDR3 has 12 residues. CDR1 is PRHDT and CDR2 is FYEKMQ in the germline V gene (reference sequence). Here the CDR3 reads CASRQGVTEAFF. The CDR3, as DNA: TGTGCCAGCAGACAGGGAGTAACTGAAGCTTTCTTT.

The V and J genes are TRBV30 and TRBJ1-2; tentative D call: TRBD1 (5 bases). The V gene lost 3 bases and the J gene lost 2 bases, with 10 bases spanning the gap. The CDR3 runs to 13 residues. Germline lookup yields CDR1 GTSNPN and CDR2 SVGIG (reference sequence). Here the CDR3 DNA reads TGTGCCTGGAGCTTGGACAACAACTATGGCTACACCTTC. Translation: CAWSLDNNYGYTF.

CDR3 sequence (DNA): TGTGCCAGCAGTTATCGCGGGAGGGGAACCGGGGAGCTGTTTTTT. This gives the protein CASSYRGRGTGELFF. This chain joins TRBV6-2 or TRBV6-3 and TRBJ2-2; 9 positions agree with TRBD2. V gave up 3 bases and J gave up 5 bases; unmatched junction bases: 4. Germline lookup yields CDR1 MNHEY and CDR2 SVGEGT. This CDR3 is 15 amino acids long.

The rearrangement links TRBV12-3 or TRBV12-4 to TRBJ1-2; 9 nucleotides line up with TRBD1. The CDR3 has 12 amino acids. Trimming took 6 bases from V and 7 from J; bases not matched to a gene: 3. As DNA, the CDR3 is TGTGCCAGCAGCACAGGGGGCCGTGGCTACACCTTC. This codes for CASSTGGRGYTF.

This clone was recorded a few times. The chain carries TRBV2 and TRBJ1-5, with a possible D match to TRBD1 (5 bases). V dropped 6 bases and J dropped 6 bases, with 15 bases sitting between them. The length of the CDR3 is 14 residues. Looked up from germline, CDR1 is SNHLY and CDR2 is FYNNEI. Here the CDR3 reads CASRVGGTTQPQHF. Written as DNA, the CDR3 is TGTGCCAGCAGGGTTGGGGGGACTACTCAGCCCCAGCATTTT.

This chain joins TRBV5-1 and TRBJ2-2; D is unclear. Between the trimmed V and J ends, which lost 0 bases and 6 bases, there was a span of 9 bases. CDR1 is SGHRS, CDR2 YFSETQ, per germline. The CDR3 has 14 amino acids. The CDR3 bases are TGCGCCAGCAGCTTGGGTCAGTTTGCCGGGGAGCTGTTTTTT. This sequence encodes CASSLGQFAGELFF.

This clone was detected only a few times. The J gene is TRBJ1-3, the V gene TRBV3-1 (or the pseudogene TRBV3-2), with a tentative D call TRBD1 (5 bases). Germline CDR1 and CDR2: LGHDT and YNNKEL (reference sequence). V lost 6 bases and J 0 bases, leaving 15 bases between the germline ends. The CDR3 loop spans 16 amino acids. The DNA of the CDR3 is TGTGCCAGCAGTCACGACAGAACCCTCTCTGGAAACACCATATATTTT. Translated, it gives CASSHDRTLSGNTIYF.

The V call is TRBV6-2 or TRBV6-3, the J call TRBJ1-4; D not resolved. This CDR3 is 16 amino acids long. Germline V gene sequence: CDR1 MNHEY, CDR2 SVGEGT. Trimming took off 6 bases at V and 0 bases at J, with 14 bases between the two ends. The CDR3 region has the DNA TGTGCCAGCAGCTTCACAGAAGTTCCAACTAATGAAAAACTGTTTTTT. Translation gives CASSFTEVPTNEKLFF.

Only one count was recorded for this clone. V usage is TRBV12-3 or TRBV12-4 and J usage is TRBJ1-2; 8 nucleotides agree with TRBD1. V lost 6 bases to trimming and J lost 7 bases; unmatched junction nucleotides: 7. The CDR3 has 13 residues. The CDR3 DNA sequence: TGTGCCAGCAGCTATGGACAGGGCTCTGGCTACACCTTC. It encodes CASSYGQGSGYTF.

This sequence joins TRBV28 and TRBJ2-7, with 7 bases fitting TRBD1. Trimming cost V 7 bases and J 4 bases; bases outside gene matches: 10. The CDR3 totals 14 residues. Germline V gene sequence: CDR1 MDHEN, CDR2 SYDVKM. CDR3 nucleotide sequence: TGTGCCAGCACCAGCCTAGGGGGCTCATACGAGCAGTACGTC. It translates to CASTSLGGSYEQYV.

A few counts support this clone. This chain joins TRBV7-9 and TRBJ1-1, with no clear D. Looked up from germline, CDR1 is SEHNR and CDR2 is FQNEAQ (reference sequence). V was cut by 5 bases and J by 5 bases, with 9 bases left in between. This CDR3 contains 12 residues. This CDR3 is CASSRGVTEAFF. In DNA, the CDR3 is TGTGCCAGCAGCCGGGGAGTTACTGAAGCTTTCTTT. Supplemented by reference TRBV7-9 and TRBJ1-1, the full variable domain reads DTGVSQNPRHKITKRGQNVTFRCDPISEHNRLYWYRQTLGQGPEFLTYFQNEAQLEKSRLLSDRFSAERPKGSFSTLEIQRTEQGDSAMYLCASSRGVTEAFFGQGTRLTVV.

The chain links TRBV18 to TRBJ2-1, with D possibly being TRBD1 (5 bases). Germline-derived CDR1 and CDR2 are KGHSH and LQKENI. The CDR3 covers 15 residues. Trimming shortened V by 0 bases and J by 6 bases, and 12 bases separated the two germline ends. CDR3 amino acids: CASSPPTGESNEQFF. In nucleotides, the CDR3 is TGTGCCAGCTCACCACCTACAGGCGAAAGCAATGAGCAGTTCTTC.

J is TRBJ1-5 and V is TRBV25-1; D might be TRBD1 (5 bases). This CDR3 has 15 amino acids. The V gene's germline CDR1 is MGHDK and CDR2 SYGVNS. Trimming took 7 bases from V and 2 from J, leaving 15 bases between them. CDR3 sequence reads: CASTPGGGGNQPQHF. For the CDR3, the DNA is TGTGCCAGCACCCCCGGCGGGGGTGGCAATCAGCCCCAGCATTTT.

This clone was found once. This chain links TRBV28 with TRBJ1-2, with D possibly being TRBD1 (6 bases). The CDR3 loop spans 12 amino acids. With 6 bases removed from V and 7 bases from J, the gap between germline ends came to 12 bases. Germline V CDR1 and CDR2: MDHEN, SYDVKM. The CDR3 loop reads CASSLTGSGYTF. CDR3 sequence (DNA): TGTGCCAGCAGCTTAACAGGGTCTGGCTACACCTTC.

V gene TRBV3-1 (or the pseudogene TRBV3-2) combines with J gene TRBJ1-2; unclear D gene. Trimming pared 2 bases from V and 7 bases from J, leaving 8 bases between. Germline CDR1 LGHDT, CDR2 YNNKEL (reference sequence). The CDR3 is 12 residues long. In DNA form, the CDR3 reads TGTGCCAGCAGCCAATCCGAGGGTGGCTACACCTTC. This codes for CASSQSEGGYTF.

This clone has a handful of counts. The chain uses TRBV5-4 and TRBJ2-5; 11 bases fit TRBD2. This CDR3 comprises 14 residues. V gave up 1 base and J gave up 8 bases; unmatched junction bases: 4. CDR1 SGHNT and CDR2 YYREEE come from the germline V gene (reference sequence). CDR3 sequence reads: CASSLSSGGDTQYF. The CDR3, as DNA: TGTGCCAGCAGCTTGAGTAGCGGGGGGGATACCCAGTACTTC.

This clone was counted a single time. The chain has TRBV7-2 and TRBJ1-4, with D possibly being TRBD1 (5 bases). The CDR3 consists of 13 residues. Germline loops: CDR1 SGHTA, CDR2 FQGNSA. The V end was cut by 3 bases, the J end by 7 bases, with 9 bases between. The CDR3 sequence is CASSLGLGEKLFF. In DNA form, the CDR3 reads TGTGCCAGCAGCTTGGGGCTGGGTGAAAAACTGTTTTTT.

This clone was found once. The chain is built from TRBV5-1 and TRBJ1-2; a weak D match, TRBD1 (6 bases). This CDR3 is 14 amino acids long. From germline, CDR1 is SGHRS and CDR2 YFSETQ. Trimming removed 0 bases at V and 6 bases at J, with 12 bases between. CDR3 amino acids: CASSLVQGLNGYTF. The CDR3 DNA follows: TGCGCCAGCAGCTTGGTTCAGGGGCTGAATGGCTACACCTTC.

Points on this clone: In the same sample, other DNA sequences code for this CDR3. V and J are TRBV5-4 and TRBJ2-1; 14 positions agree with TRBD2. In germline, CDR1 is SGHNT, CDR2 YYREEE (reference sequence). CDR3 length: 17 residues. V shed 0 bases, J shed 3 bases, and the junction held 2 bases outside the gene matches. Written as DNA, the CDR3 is TGTGCCAGCAGCTTGGCCGGACTAGCGGGGGGCTACAATGAGCAGTTCTTC. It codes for CASSLAGLAGGYNEQFF.

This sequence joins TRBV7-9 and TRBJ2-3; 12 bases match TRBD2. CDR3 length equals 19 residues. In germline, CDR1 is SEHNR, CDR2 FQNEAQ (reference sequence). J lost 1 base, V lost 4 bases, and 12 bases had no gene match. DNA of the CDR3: TGTGCCAGCAGCTGGGGGGGACTAGCGGGCAGGTCTGGCACAGATACGCAGTATTTT. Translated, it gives CASSWGGLAGRSGTDTQYF.

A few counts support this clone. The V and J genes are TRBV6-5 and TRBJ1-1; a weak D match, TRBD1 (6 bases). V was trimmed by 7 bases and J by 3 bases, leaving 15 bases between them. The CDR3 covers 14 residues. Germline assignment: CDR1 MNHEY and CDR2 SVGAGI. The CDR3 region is CASTTGQTYTEAFF. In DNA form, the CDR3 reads TGTGCCAGCACCACAGGACAGACCTACACTGAAGCTTTCTTT.

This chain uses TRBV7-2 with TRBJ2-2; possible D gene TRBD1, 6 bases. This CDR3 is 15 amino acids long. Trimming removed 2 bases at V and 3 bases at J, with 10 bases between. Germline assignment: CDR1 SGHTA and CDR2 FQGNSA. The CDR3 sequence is CASSLITGYTGELFF. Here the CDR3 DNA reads TGTGCCAGCAGCTTAATCACAGGGTACACCGGGGAGCTGTTTTTT.